This T cell receptor beta chain was sequenced in a study of shared clonotypes between healthy human individuals. On sorted subsets, replicate PCRs used approximately 190 ng DNA, or some 27,000 T cell genomes. Assay used: immunoSEQ multiplex PCR; TCRdb lists only in-frame clones, some missing. The profile shows about 680,000 clones, 92% of them singletons. Naive CD8 populations comprised CD45RO-negative cells positively selected for CCR7, excluding terminally differentiated effector memory CD45RA+ cells. V was shortened by 0 bases and J by 3 bases, with 18 bases between the two germline ends. CDR1 is SGHDT and CDR2 is YYEEEE in the germline V gene. The CDR3 has 17 amino acids. Points from the study as a whole: In general, naive subsets displayed greater estimated richness than memory subsets did.

With regard to this clone: Its antigen is not identified.

The TCR was taken from a man aged 30-40 years in good health. V usage is TRBV5-6 and J usage is TRBJ2-5, with D tentatively TRBD2 (6 bases). Source material: naive CD8+ T cells sorted from blood. The CDR3 loop reads CASSLARGMLGEETQYF. CDR3 coding DNA: TGTGCCAGCAGCTTGGCTCGCGGGATGTTGGGGGAAGAGACCCAGTACTTC.